This T cell receptor beta chain was sequenced during a study of CD8+ T cells in alopecia areata. The CDR3 sequence is 17 residues long. The V end was cut by 2 bases, the J end by 0 bases, with 11 bases between. Germline V lookup: CDR1 MGHRA, CDR2 YSYEKL. Extracted from the samples, RNA was reverse transcribed into cDNA to serve as the sequencing template. Profiling relied on immunoSEQ multiplex PCR, and the TCRdb table lists in-frame clones only, not all of them. The repertoire holds roughly 130,000 clones, with roughly three fifths as singletons. The source was CD4+ T cells sorted from blood, collected at week 0. The chain carries TRBV4-1 and TRBJ2-6, with D possibly being TRBD1 (6 bases). This TCR was sampled from a human donor with alopecia areata. Written as DNA, the CDR3 is TGCGCCAGCAGCCAATCAGGGACATACTCTGGGGCCAACGTCCTGACTTTC. This encodes CASSQSGTYSGANVLTF.